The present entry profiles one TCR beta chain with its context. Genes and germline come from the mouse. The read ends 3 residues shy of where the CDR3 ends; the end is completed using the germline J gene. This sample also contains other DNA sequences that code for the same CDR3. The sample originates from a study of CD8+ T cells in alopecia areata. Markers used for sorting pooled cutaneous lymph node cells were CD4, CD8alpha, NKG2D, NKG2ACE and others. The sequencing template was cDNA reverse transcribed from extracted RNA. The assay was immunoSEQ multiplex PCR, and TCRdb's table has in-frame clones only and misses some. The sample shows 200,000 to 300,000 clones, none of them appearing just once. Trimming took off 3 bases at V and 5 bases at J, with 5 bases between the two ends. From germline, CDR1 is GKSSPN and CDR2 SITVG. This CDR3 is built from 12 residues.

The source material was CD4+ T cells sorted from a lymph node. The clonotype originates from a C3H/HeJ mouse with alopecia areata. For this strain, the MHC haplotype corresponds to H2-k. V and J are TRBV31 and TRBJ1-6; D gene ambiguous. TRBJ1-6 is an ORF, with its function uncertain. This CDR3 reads CAWSLNNSPLYF. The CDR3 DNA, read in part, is TGTGCCTGGAGCCTAAATAATTCGCCC.